The next 10 T cell receptor beta chains were all read from a single sample in a study of T cell repertoires in cytomegalovirus infection. Each CDR3 protein gets one entry after TCRdb re-called the reads with MiXCR. This sample has roughly 230,000 distinct CDR3 sequences; 5% to 8.5% occur once, and the top ten carry around 6.5%. Sequenced sample: PBMCs. The receptors stem from a human donor in good health (CMV status not recorded). Some clones in this sample may be carry-over from other donors' samples.

The table lists this clonotype with a few counts. J is TRBJ1-2 and V is TRBV20-1; possibly TRBD1 for D (5 bases). The length of the CDR3 is 13 residues. Germline values: CDR1 DFQATT, CDR2 SNEGSKA (reference sequence). Between the trimmed V and J ends, which lost 5 bases and 0 bases, there was a span of 10 bases. The CDR3 sequence: CSASQDSNYGYTF. The DNA of the CDR3 is TGCAGTGCTTCACAGGATTCTAACTATGGCTACACCTTC.

The sample holds many counts of this clonotype. The chain joins TRBV28 to TRBJ1-1; tentative D call: TRBD1 (6 bases). Germline V lookup: CDR1 MDHEN, CDR2 SYDVKM. The CDR3 loop spans 14 amino acids. The V and J ends lost 7 bases and 0 bases respectively, with 12 bases between them. The CDR3 protein is CASTPGALNTEAFF. The CDR3 bases are TGTGCCAGCACCCCGGGGGCTTTGAACACTGAAGCTTTCTTT.

This clonotype was counted at least ten times. This chain joins TRBV6-2 or TRBV6-3 and TRBJ1-5; D is uncertain. V was clipped by 0 bases and J by 4 bases, with 13 bases between them. Germline CDR1 MNHEY, CDR2 SVGEGT. The CDR3 covers 16 residues. CDR3 in DNA: TGTGCCAGCAGTTACTCAGGACGGACTTTTAATCAGCCCCAGCATTTT. Its translation is CASSYSGRTFNQPQHF.

The rearrangement uses TRBV5-6 and TRBJ2-1, with 7 bases matching TRBD2. The junction had 7 bases not matched to a gene; V was cut back by 6 bases and J by 4 bases. The CDR3 is 14 amino acids. Germline CDR1 SGHDT, CDR2 YYEEEE. The CDR3 DNA sequence: TGTGCCAGCATAGAGTGGGGGGGGTACAATGAGCAGTTCTTC. Its protein is CASIEWGGYNEQFF.

The sample holds many counts of this clonotype. V gene TRBV7-2 combines with J gene TRBJ1-1; maybe TRBD1 (5 bases). V was shortened by 0 bases and J by 3 bases, with 11 bases between the two germline ends. The CDR3 has 15 residues. Germline V CDR1 and CDR2: SGHTA, FQGNSA. This CDR3 reads CASSLAVGADTEAFF. CDR3 bases: TGTGCCAGCAGCTTAGCGGTAGGGGCAGACACTGAAGCTTTCTTT.

This clonotype was observed many times. The genes are TRBV30 and TRBJ2-5, with TRBD2 matching 8 bases. The V gene's germline CDR1 is GTSNPN and CDR2 SVGIG (reference sequence). The CDR3 loop spans 16 amino acids. V shed 1 base, J shed 6 bases, and the junction held 13 bases outside the gene matches. The CDR3 DNA is TGTGCCTGGAGTGCCAAGGGGCTAGCGGGTGTTCAGACCCAGTACTTC. This translates into CAWSAKGLAGVQTQYF.

This chain links TRBV29-1 with TRBJ1-4, with 8 bases identical to TRBD1. Germline trimming cut 7 bases from V and 5 bases from J; bases unmatched to any gene: 9. The CDR3 loop spans 14 amino acids. CDR1 and CDR2 from the germline V gene are SQVTM and ANQGSEA. The CDR3 nucleotides read TGCAGCGCCCCGGCAGGGGGCTCGAATGAAAAACTGTTTTTT. This encodes CSAPAGGSNEKLFF.

This clonotype was seen ten or more times. The chain recombines TRBV6-2 or TRBV6-3 with TRBJ2-5; D gene unclear. From germline, CDR1 is MNHEY and CDR2 SVGEGT. The CDR3 runs to 13 residues. The V end lost 6 bases, the J end lost 7 bases, and 15 bases lay between the germline ends. In DNA form, the CDR3 reads TGTGCCAGCAGCCCGGTCCCCCCGGGGACCCAGTACTTC. Amino acid sequence: CASSPVPPGTQYF.

V usage is TRBV28 and J usage is TRBJ2-1, with no clear D. Germline V lookup: CDR1 MDHEN, CDR2 SYDVKM. The CDR3 consists of 11 residues. V was cut by 2 bases and J by 14 bases, with 10 bases left in between. The CDR3 nucleotides are TGTGCCAGCAGTTTAATTCGCGAGAAGTTCTTC. Its translation is CASSLIREKFF.

This clonotype occurred many times. The chain joins TRBV7-2 to TRBJ2-3, with D possibly matching TRBD1 (6 bases). Germline V gives CDR1 SGHTA, CDR2 FQGNSA. This CDR3 spans 14 amino acids. Trimming pared 0 bases from V and 3 bases from J, leaving 7 bases between. The CDR3: CASSLAQGTDTQYF. The CDR3 DNA is TGTGCCAGCAGCTTAGCCCAGGGGACAGATACGCAGTATTTT.